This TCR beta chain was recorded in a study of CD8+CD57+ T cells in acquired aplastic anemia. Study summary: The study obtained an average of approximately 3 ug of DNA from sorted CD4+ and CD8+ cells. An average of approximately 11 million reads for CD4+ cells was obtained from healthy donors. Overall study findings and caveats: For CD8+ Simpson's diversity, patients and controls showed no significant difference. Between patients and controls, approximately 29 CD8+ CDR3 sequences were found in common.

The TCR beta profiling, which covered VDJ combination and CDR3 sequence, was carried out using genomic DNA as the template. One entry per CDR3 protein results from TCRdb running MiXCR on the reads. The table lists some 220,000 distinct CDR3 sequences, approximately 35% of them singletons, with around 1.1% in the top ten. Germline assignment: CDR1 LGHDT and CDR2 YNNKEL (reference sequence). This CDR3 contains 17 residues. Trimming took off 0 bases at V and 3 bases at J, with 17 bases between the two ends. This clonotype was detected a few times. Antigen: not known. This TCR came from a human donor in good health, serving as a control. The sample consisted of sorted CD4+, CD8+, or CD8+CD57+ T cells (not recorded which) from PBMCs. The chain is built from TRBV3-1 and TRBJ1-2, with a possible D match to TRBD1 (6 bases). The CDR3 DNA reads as TGTGCCAGCAGCCAAGATCTGGTGGGACACAGGGACTATGGCTACACCTTC. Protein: CASSQDLVGHRDYGYTF. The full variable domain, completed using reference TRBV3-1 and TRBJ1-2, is DTAVSQTPKYLVTQMGNDKSIKCEQNLGHDTMYWYKQDSKKFLKIMFSYNNKELIINETVPNRFSPKSPDKAHLNLHINSLELGDSAVYFCASSQDLVGHRDYGYTFGSGTRLTVV.